This T cell receptor (beta chain) stems from a study of blood T cells in healthy people across ages. Study-level results: Bulk PBMC profiling left naive and antigen-experienced comparisons inconclusive. Diversity estimates drawn from one million T cells were deemed underestimates.

For this clonotype: The antigen is undetermined.

Primed by a sample-barcoded 5' primer and a J-beta primer mix, a second PCR proceeded for 7 to 11 cycles. TCRdb re-called the 5' RACE reads through MiXCR, storing one row per CDR3 protein. The table lists 750,000 to 950,000 distinct CDR3 sequences, approximately 24% of them singletons. This sample was shared with a second study, whose subject was T cells of mothers and their children.

Sequences were obtained from blood. The sequence was collected from a boy aged 5-17 years in good health.

The CDR3 protein is CASSEEAGAQYF. The CDR3 bases are TGTGCCAGCAGTGAAGAAGCTGGAGCCCAGTACTTC. This rearrangement joins TRBV2 to TRBJ2-1; D is unclear. The J call is uncertain, as TRBJ2-5 better fits the DNA end. CDR3 length: 12 residues. The germline gives CDR1 SNHLY, CDR2 FYNNEI.